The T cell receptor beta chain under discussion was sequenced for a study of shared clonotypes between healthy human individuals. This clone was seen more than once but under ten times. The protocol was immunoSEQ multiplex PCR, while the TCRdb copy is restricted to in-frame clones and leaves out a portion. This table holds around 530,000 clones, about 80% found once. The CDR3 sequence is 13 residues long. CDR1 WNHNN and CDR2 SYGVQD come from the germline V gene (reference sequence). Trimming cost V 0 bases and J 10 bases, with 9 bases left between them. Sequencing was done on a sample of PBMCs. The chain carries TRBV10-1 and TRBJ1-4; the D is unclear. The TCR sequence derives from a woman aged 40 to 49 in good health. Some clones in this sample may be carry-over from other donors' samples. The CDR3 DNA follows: TGCGCCAGCAGTGAGTCTTATGCGTCAAAACTGTTTTTT. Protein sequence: CASSESYASKLFF.